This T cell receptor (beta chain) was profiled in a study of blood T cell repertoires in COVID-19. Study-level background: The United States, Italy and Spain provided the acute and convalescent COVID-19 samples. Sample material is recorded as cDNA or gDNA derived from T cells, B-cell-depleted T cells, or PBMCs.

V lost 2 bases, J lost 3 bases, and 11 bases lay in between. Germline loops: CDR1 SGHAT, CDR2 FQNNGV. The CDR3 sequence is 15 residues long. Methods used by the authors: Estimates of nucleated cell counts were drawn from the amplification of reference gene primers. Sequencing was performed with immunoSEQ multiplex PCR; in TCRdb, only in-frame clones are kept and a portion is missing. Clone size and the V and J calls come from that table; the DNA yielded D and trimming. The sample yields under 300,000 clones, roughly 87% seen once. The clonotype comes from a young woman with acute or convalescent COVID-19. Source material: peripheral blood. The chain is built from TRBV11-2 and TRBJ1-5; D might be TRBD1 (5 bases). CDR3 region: CASSLNRQTNQPQHF. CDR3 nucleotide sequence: TGTGCCAGCAGCTTAAATCGACAGACCAATCAGCCCCAGCATTTT.